This T cell receptor beta chain was recovered during a study of cytomegalovirus exposure and HLA in healthy donors. Findings and limits, study-wide: Some TCR beta chains (roughly 160 of them) were listed as cytomegalovirus-associated. TCR beta chains associated with HLA were, in a later analysis, more clonally expanded than equally common others. HLA allele associations emerged for 17,000 or so TCR beta sequences in a later analysis, at 0.05 false discovery rate.

Between the trimmed V and J ends, which lost 1 base and 0 bases, there was a span of 9 bases. Germline CDR1 reads KGHSH; CDR2 reads LQKENI. The CDR3 length is 16 residues. Primers included in the PCR were 60 Vbeta and 13 Jbeta primers. The method was immunoSEQ multiplex PCR; TCRdb's version includes in-frame clones alone and lacks a portion of them. This sample contains 200,000 to 250,000 clones. On this clone: Its antigen is undetermined.

The chain uses TRBV18 and TRBJ1-4; a weak D match, TRBD1 (6 bases). Sequences were obtained from PBMCs. The sequence came from a woman between 25 and 40 years old in good health and CMV-seropositive. The CDR3, as DNA: TGTGCCAGCTCACCACGGACAGATGCAACTAATGAAAAACTGTTTTTT. Translating it yields CASSPRTDATNEKLFF. The full variable domain, with the rest looked up from reference TRBV18 and TRBJ1-4, is NAGVMQNPRHLVRRRGQEARLRCSPMKGHSHVYWYRQLPEEGLKFMVYLQKENIIDESGMPKERFSAEFPKEGPSILRIQQVVRGDSAAYFCASSPRTDATNEKLFFGSGTQLSVL.